Sequencing of this T cell receptor (beta chain) was carried out in a study of blood T cell repertoires in COVID-19. V gave up 6 bases and J gave up 0 bases, with 18 bases separating them. The length of the CDR3 is 16 residues. Germline CDR1 and CDR2: SNHLY and FYNNEI. Original processing notes: Researchers report that nucleated cell counts were estimated from reference gene primer amplification. The protocol was immunoSEQ multiplex PCR, while the TCRdb copy is restricted to in-frame clones and leaves out a portion. V and J calls and clone size are given by that table; D and trimming were obtained from the DNA. Of a few hundred thousand clones listed, about 87% are singletons. Participants were placed into cohorts based on the clinical history they reported.

The source is a man aged 25-45 years who had recovered from COVID-19. The J gene is TRBJ2-7, the V gene TRBV2; D gene ambiguous. The specimen was PBMCs or T cells enriched from blood (not recorded which). CDR3 DNA sequence: TGTGCCAGCAGCCATGGAGAGGCATCATCCTCCTACGAGCAGTACTTC. Protein product: CASSHGEASSSYEQYF. Drawing the rest from reference TRBV2 and TRBJ2-7, the complete variable domain is EPEVTQTPSHQVTQMGQEVILRCVPISNHLYFYWYRQILGQKVEFLVSFYNNEISEKSEIFDDQFSVERPDGSNFTLKIRSTKLEDSAMYFCASSHGEASSSYEQYFGPGTRLTVT.